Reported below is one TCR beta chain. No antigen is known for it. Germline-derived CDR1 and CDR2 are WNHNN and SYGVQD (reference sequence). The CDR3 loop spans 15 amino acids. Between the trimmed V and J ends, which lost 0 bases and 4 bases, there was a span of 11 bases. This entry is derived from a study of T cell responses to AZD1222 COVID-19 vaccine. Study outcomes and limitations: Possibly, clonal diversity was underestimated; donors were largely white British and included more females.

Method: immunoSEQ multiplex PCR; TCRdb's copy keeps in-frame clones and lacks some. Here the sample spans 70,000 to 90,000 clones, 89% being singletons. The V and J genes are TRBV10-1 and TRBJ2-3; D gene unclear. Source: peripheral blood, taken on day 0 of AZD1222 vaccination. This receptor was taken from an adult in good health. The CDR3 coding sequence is TGCGCCAGCAGTGAGTCGGGCAGGCCGGCAGATACGCAGTATTTT. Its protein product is CASSESGRPADTQYF.